The rows below give T cell receptor beta chains drawn from one sample of a study of regulatory T cells in long-lasting Graves disease. TCRdb reprocessed the multiplex PCR reads via MiXCR and lists one record per CDR3 protein. The data contain 440,000 or so distinct CDR3 sequences, about 15% of them seen just once; the ten biggest clones take up approximately 15%. The same sample was also used in a study of T cells in Graves' hyperthyroidism and ophthalmopathy.

This material consisted of peripheral blood mononuclear cells (PBMCs), taken at new diagnosis, from a patient treated with antithyroid drugs. These receptors were obtained from a young woman with Graves disease. CDR3s include the opening cysteine and the closing phenylalanine or tryptophan. D genes are given only for firm matches. Size is stated for part of the rows, as once, few or many counts, or as a class when the clone is expanded.

j_gene,d_gene,v_gene,abundance,CDR3aa,CDR3nt
TRBJ1-1,NA,TRBV10-3,few,CAISESIGGVERAFF,TGTGCCATCAGTGAGTCGATTGGCGGGGTGGAGCGCGCTTTCTTT
TRBJ2-1,NA,TRBV6-2/TRBV6-3,many,CASSQPPTAEQFF,TGTGCCAGCAGTCAACCACCCACGGCTGAGCAGTTCTTC
TRBJ1-3,NA,TRBV13,many,CASSFSRDSGNTIYF,TGTGCCAGCAGCTTCTCCAGGGACTCTGGAAACACCATATATTTT
TRBJ1-2,NA,TRBV11-2,NA,CASSLAAGPFYGYTF,TGTGCCAGCAGCTTAGCCGCAGGCCCCTTCTATGGCTACACCTTC
TRBJ2-1,TRBD2,TRBV6-2/TRBV6-3,many,CASTTSGGGFYNEQFF,TGTGCCAGCACCACTAGCGGGGGGGGTTTCTACAATGAGCAGTTCTTC
TRBJ2-7,NA,TRBV27,many,CASSLRGFYEQYF,TGTGCCAGCAGTTTAAGGGGATTCTACGAGCAGTACTTC
TRBJ1-1,TRBD1,TRBV11-2,NA,CASSIKGARNTEAFF,TGTGCCAGCAGCATAAAGGGGGCTAGGAACACTGAAGCTTTCTTT
TRBJ2-7,TRBD1,TRBV11-2,many,CASSSLPGTGGSYEQYF,TGTGCCAGCAGCTCGTTACCGGGGACAGGGGGTTCCTACGAGCAGTACTTC
TRBJ2-3,TRBD2,TRBV4-1,many,CASSRFSGRDTDTQYF,TGCGCCAGCAGCCGGTTTAGCGGGAGAGACACAGATACGCAGTATTTT
TRBJ1-1,NA,TRBV12-3/TRBV12-4,many,CASSDWTTSEAFF,TGTGCCAGCAGTGATTGGACGACTAGTGAAGCTTTCTTT
TRBJ2-2,NA,TRBV7-7,NA,CASSLGGGTIVGELFF,TGTGCTAGCAGCTTAGGAGGGGGGACAATTGTCGGGGAGCTGTTTTTT
TRBJ1-2,TRBD1,TRBV12-3/TRBV12-4,many,CASTQGQGVRGYTF,TGTGCCAGCACCCAAGGACAGGGAGTGAGGGGCTACACCTTC
TRBJ2-5,TRBD2,TRBV6-2/TRBV6-3,many,CASSDPPSGREETQYF,TGTGCCAGCAGCGACCCCCCTAGCGGGAGGGAGGAGACCCAGTACTTC
TRBJ2-1,NA,TRBV15,many,CATSRPESQNEQFF,TGTGCCACCAGCAGACCGGAGTCCCAAAATGAGCAGTTCTTC
TRBJ2-2,TRBD1,TRBV5-1,NA,CASSLGGQTYTGELFF,TGCGCCAGCAGCTTGGGGGGACAGACCTACACCGGGGAGCTGTTTTTT
TRBJ2-5,TRBD2,TRBV5-1,few,CASSSTPLAGKETQYF,TGCGCCAGCAGCTCCACGCCACTAGCGGGAAAAGAGACCCAGTACTTC
TRBJ1-2,NA,TRBV7-2,few,CASSPNGGYTF,TGTGCCAGCAGCCCGAACGGTGGCTACACCTTC
TRBJ2-1,TRBD2,TRBV4-2,many,CASSQQGTGGYNEQFF,TGTGCCAGCAGCCAACAGGGTACGGGGGGCTACAATGAGCAGTTCTTC
TRBJ1-2,TRBD1,TRBV5-1,NA,CASRTGQSNYGYTF,TGCGCCAGCAGGACGGGACAGAGTAACTATGGCTACACCTTC
TRBJ2-3,NA,TRBV3-1,many,CASSQEPRAGDTQYF,TGTGCCAGCAGCCAAGAACCCCGAGCGGGAGATACGCAGTATTTT
TRBJ2-5,TRBD1,TRBV4-1,few,CASSQRQGGETQYF,TGCGCCAGCAGCCAAAGACAGGGGGGGGAGACCCAGTACTTC
TRBJ2-5,NA,TRBV13,NA,CASSPSGSGGGETQYF,TGTGCCAGCAGCCCTAGCGGTTCTGGGGGCGGAGAGACCCAGTACTTC
TRBJ2-7,TRBD2,TRBV6-5,many,CASSSRLAGGRTYEQYF,TGTGCCAGCAGTTCTCGACTAGCGGGAGGTAGGACCTACGAGCAGTACTTC
TRBJ1-1,NA,TRBV10-3,many,CAISETGRNTEAFF,TGTGCCATCAGTGAAACTGGACGGAACACTGAAGCTTTCTTT
TRBJ2-1,TRBD2,TRBV11-2,many,CASSLGAGRVWTSVYNEQFF,TGTGCCAGCAGCTTAGGCGCCGGGAGGGTATGGACTAGCGTCTACAATGAGCAGTTCTTC
TRBJ2-7,NA,TRBV3-1,many,CASSPSASGGILEQYF,TGTGCCAGCAGCCCTTCTGCGTCGGGCGGAATCCTCGAGCAGTACTTC
TRBJ2-3,NA,TRBV6-5,many,CASSSPKRGTDTQYF,TGTGCCAGCAGTTCTCCCAAGCGGGGCACAGATACGCAGTATTTT
TRBJ2-7,TRBD2,TRBV29-1,NA,CSVWTSGTSYEQYF,TGCAGCGTTTGGACTAGCGGGACCTCCTACGAGCAGTACTTC
TRBJ2-7,TRBD2,TRBV5-4,few,CASSSTSGRALGQYF,TGTGCCAGCAGCTCGACTAGCGGGAGGGCGCTTGGGCAGTACTTC
TRBJ2-1,NA,TRBV11-2,many,CASSRPGKQINNEQFF,TGTGCCAGCAGCAGACCGGGGAAGCAGATCAACAATGAGCAGTTCTTC
TRBJ2-7,TRBD1,TRBV6-1,many,CASSEGTGTIYEQYF,TGTGCCAGCAGTGAAGGGACAGGGACCATCTACGAGCAGTACTTC
TRBJ2-3,TRBD2,TRBV3-1,many,CASSQTGGLRGSTDTQYF,TGTGCCAGCAGCCAAACGGGGGGGTTGCGGGGAAGCACAGATACGCAGTATTTT